Sequencing of this T cell receptor beta chain was carried out in a study of T cell responses to AZD1222 COVID-19 vaccine. General study points: Spike-specific TCR breadth and depth both grew after two AZD1222 doses.

Notes on this clone: Its antigen is unknown.

In germline, CDR1 is DFQATT, CDR2 SNEGSKA (reference sequence). Unmatched junction bases numbered 12, after V lost 3 bases and J lost 5 bases. The CDR3 is 15 residues long. Sequencing used immunoSEQ multiplex PCR; TCRdb keeps in-frame clones, though not all of them. Of over 130,000 clones listed, around 90% are singletons. The TCR originated in an adult who received the AZD1222 COVID-19 vaccine. The rearrangement uses TRBV20-1 and TRBJ2-7; 8 bases are shared with TRBD2. The sequenced sample was peripheral blood, obtained 28 days after the second AZD1222 dose. The CDR3 is CSASPGLVGSHEQYF. The CDR3 DNA reads as TGCAGTGCTAGTCCGGGACTAGTCGGGAGCCACGAGCAGTACTTC.